The 23 T cell receptor beta chains listed next were all sequenced from one sample in a study of T cell responses to AZD1222 COVID-19 vaccine. The table came from immunoSEQ multiplex PCR; TCRdb's copy has only in-frame clones and leaves some out. Of over 130,000 clones in the sample, about 90% were seen once. The sample in question was peripheral blood, obtained 28 days after the second dose of the MenACWY control vaccine. All receptors derive from an adult who received the MenACWY meningococcal vaccine as a control.

This chain joins TRBV6-5 and TRBJ1-2; tentatively, D is TRBD1 (5 bases). CDR3 length equals 15 residues. Trimming stripped 6 bases from V and 3 bases from J, with 17 bases between. CDR1 is MNHEY, CDR2 SVGAGI, per germline. CDR3 nucleotides: TGTGCCAGCAGGCTGTCCCGGGGGACTGACTATGGCTACACCTTC. Translating gives CASRLSRGTDYGYTF.

V usage is TRBV25-1 and J usage is TRBJ1-1, with a tentative D call TRBD1 (5 bases). V was shortened by 3 bases and J by 0 bases, with 14 bases between the two germline ends. The CDR3 loop spans 16 amino acids. Germline loops: CDR1 MGHDK, CDR2 SYGVNS. DNA for the CDR3: TGTGCCAGCAGTGAGATTGGTCAGGGAATGAACACTGAAGCTTTCTTT. This translates into CASSEIGQGMNTEAFF. The whole variable domain, filled in from reference TRBV25-1 and TRBJ1-1, reads EADIYQTPRYLVIGTGKKITLECSQTMGHDKMYWYQQDPGMELHLIHYSYGVNSTEKGDLSSESTVSRIRTEHFPLTLESARPSHTSQYLCASSEIGQGMNTEAFFGQGTRLTVV.

V gene TRBV20-1 combines with J gene TRBJ1-1, with 7 bases identical to TRBD1. J was trimmed by 4 bases and V by 6 bases; bases with no gene match: 2. The CDR3 sequence is 11 residues long. Germline V gene lookup returns CDR1 DFQATT and CDR2 SNEGSKA (reference sequence). As DNA, the CDR3 is TGCAGTGCACAGGGGAGCACTGAAGCTTTCTTT. Its translation: CSAQGSTEAFF.

The chain employs TRBV5-1 and TRBJ2-3; D gene ambiguous. Trimming took 0 bases from V and 3 from J, leaving 11 bases between them. The germline V gene has CDR1 SGHRS and CDR2 YFSETQ. The CDR3 consists of 15 residues. Here the CDR3 reads CASSLDAGRTDTQYF. CDR3 DNA sequence: TGCGCCAGCAGCTTGGACGCCGGTAGAACAGATACGCAGTATTTT.

CDR3 bases: TGTGCCACCAGTGATCCGGGGACGGAACCGTACACCGGGGAGCTGTTTTTT. This sequence encodes CATSDPGTEPYTGELFF. This rearrangement joins TRBV24-1 to TRBJ2-2; possibly TRBD1 or TRBD2 for D (5 bases each). CDR3 length equals 17 residues. V gave up 3 bases and J gave up 3 bases, with 16 bases separating them. Per the germline V gene, CDR1 is KGHDR and CDR2 is SFDVKD.

The gene calls are TRBV29-1 and TRBJ1-1; TRBD1 aligns across 7 bases. CDR1 is SQVTM, CDR2 ANQGSEA, per germline. The junction had 20 bases not matched to a gene; V was cut back by 7 bases and J by 3 bases. The CDR3 consists of 17 residues. The DNA for the CDR3 is TGCAGCGCTATTAGGACTGCAGGGGGTAGGGTCGACACTGAAGCTTTCTTT. Protein product: CSAIRTAGGRVDTEAFF.

This chain uses TRBV7-8 with TRBJ2-7; 8 bases line up with TRBD1. There are 12 residues in the CDR3. The junction had 3 bases not matched to a gene; V was cut back by 5 bases and J by 6 bases. Per germline, CDR1 SGHVS and CDR2 FQNEAQ. The CDR3 DNA reads TGTGCCAGCAGCGAGGGACAGGCCGAGCAGTACTTC. As protein: CASSEGQAEQYF.

This chain uses TRBV5-1 with TRBJ2-7; 13 nucleotides align to TRBD2. Germline loops: CDR1 SGHRS, CDR2 YFSETQ. CDR3 size: 16 residues. V was pared by 0 bases and J by 4 bases, with 4 bases of the junction left unmatched. This CDR3 is CASSLGGTSGVYEQYF. CDR3 coding DNA: TGCGCCAGCAGCTTGGGGGGGACTAGCGGGGTTTACGAGCAGTACTTC.

The chain recombines TRBV5-5 with TRBJ1-3, with 8 bases that match TRBD1. The germline gives CDR1 SGHKS, CDR2 YYEKEE (reference sequence). The J segment lost 4 bases and the V segment lost 0 bases, leaving 3 bases of the junction unmatched. The CDR3 sequence is 15 residues long. This CDR3 is CASSLDRGWGNTIYF. The CDR3 region has the DNA TGTGCCAGCAGCTTGGACAGGGGGTGGGGAAACACCATATATTTT.

J is TRBJ2-7 and V is TRBV5-1; the match to TRBD1 covers 10 bases. The ends lost 4 bases at V and 0 bases at J; junction bases unmatched: 1. Germline loops: CDR1 SGHRS, CDR2 YFSETQ. The CDR3 totals 14 residues. The DNA of the CDR3 is TGCGCCAGCAGCGGGACAGGGGTCTCCTACGAGCAGTACTTC. This gives the protein CASSGTGVSYEQYF.

CDR3 in amino acids: CASSPRRGGGAPRRTDTQYF. CDR3 DNA sequence: TGTGCCAGCAGTCCCCGCCGGGGCGGGGGGGCCCCGAGACGCACAGATACGCAGTATTTT. The V gene is TRBV27, the J gene TRBJ2-3, with TRBD2 matching over 9 bases. Germline trimming cut 5 bases from V and 1 base from J; bases unmatched to any gene: 19. Germline V gives CDR1 MNHEY, CDR2 SMNVEV (reference sequence). CDR3 length: 20 residues.

This rearrangement joins TRBV6-5 to TRBJ2-7; D is tentatively TRBD1 or TRBD2 (5 bases each). Germline V gene sequence: CDR1 MNHEY, CDR2 SVGAGI. The CDR3 totals 14 residues. The V gene lost 2 bases and the J gene lost 5 bases, with 13 bases spanning the gap. The DNA of the CDR3 is TGTGCCAGCAGTTACAGAGGGGCGGCCAACGAGCAGTACTTC. Amino acids: CASSYRGAANEQYF.

This clone occurred once. The V gene is TRBV11-2, the J gene TRBJ2-5; 14 bases agree with TRBD2. The germline V gene encodes CDR1 SGHAT and CDR2 FQNNGV. This CDR3 has 15 amino acids. V gave up 5 bases and J gave up 4 bases; unmatched junction bases: 3. CDR3 in amino acids: CASSQTSGRGETQYF. CDR3 nucleotide sequence: TGTGCCAGCAGCCAGACTAGCGGGAGGGGAGAGACCCAGTACTTC.

DNA for the CDR3: TGCAGCGCCAATGAGAGGGGGTACAGTAACACCTTC. It encodes CSANERGYSNTF. The gene calls are TRBV29-1 and TRBJ1-2, with D tentatively TRBD1 (6 bases). Germline loops: CDR1 SQVTM, CDR2 ANQGSEA. The ends were cut back, 7 bases at V and 12 bases at J, with 21 bases in the middle. The CDR3 loop spans 12 amino acids. The entire variable domain, with the rest obtained from reference TRBV29-1 and TRBJ1-2, is as follows: SAVISQKPSRDICQRGTSLTIQCQVDSQVTMMFWYRQQPGQSLTLIATANQGSEATYESGFVIDKFPISRPNLTFSTLTVSNMSPEDSSIYLCSANERGYSNTFGSGTRLTVV.

The chain has TRBV5-5 and TRBJ2-2; 9 bases are shared with TRBD1. This CDR3 is 15 amino acids long. Germline V lookup: CDR1 SGHKS, CDR2 YYEKEE (reference sequence). After removal of 3 bases from V and 8 bases from J, the junction contained 8 bases not matched to a gene. In DNA, the CDR3 is TGTGCCAGCAGCTCAGGGACAGGGCGCGGAGGGGAGCTGTTTTTT. It translates to CASSSGTGRGGELFF.

The chain uses TRBV19 and TRBJ1-6; D gene ambiguous. Trimming pared 3 bases from V and 9 bases from J, leaving 6 bases between. CDR1 and CDR2 (germline): LNHDA, SQIVND (reference sequence). CDR3 length: 12 amino acids. In DNA form, the CDR3 reads TGTGCCAGTAGTATTGGGGTTTCACCCCTCCACTTT. Its protein product is CASSIGVSPLHF.

The chain carries TRBV6-6 and TRBJ2-3; 7 bases agree with TRBD2. Germline V gene sequence: CDR1 MNHNY, CDR2 SVGAGI (reference sequence). The CDR3 extends over 14 amino acids. V lost 7 bases, J lost 2 bases, and 6 bases stayed unmatched. The DNA of the CDR3 is TGTGCCAGCAAACGGGAGGCTTCCACAGATACGCAGTATTTT. It translates to CASKREASTDTQYF.

This clone has only one observation. The chain is built from TRBV19 and TRBJ1-1; D not certain. CDR1 is LNHDA and CDR2 is SQIVND in the germline V gene (reference sequence). The CDR3 extends over 16 amino acids. Trimming removed 0 bases from V and 0 bases from J, with 11 bases in between. The DNA for the CDR3 is TGTGCCAGTAGTATAGATCGTCTGGGCCTGAACACTGAAGCTTTCTTT. The encoded protein is CASSIDRLGLNTEAFF.

This clone showed up just a few times. V usage is TRBV28 and J usage is TRBJ2-1; 9 bases fit TRBD1. The CDR3 covers 15 residues. CDR1 is MDHEN and CDR2 is SYDVKM in the germline V gene. After removal of 3 bases from V and 7 bases from J, the junction contained 7 bases not matched to a gene. The CDR3 coding sequence is TGTGCCAGCAGTTTCGGACAGGGGTCGAGGAATGAGCAGTTCTTC. Its translation: CASSFGQGSRNEQFF.

This clone has only a few counts. This rearrangement joins TRBV3-1 (or the pseudogene TRBV3-2) to TRBJ2-7; no definite D call. Trimming stripped 6 bases from V and 0 bases from J, with 6 bases between. CDR1 is LGHDT and CDR2 is YNNKEL in the germline V gene (reference sequence). The CDR3 runs to 12 residues. The CDR3 is CASSWSSYEQYF. The CDR3 coding sequence is TGTGCCAGCAGTTGGAGCTCCTACGAGCAGTACTTC.

The chain recombines TRBV7-2 with TRBJ1-6; D ambiguous. V was clipped by 7 bases and J by 4 bases, with 8 bases between them. CDR3 size: 13 residues. Germline CDR1 is SGHTA and CDR2 is FQGNSA. The CDR3 sequence: CASTVSYNSPLHF. CDR3 nucleotides: TGTGCCAGCACAGTCAGTTATAATTCACCCCTCCACTTT.

This chain links TRBV24-1 with TRBJ2-5; TRBD1 aligns across 8 bases. Germline lookup yields CDR1 KGHDR and CDR2 SFDVKD. This CDR3 has 15 residues. Trimming took 3 bases from V and 4 from J; bases not matched to a gene: 6. The CDR3 region has the DNA TGTGCCACCAGTGATCGGACAGGGCGGGGAGAGACCCAGTACTTC. As protein: CATSDRTGRGETQYF.

The chain combines TRBV28 with TRBJ2-7, with 9 bases that match TRBD2. The CDR3 is 15 residues long. Losses at the gene ends were 1 base for V and 6 bases for J; bases not matched to a gene: 7. Germline-derived CDR1 and CDR2 are MDHEN and SYDVKM. The chain's CDR3 is CASSLFGGGAGEQYF. The CDR3 DNA reads TGTGCCAGCAGTTTATTCGGCGGGGGGGCAGGCGAGCAGTACTTC.